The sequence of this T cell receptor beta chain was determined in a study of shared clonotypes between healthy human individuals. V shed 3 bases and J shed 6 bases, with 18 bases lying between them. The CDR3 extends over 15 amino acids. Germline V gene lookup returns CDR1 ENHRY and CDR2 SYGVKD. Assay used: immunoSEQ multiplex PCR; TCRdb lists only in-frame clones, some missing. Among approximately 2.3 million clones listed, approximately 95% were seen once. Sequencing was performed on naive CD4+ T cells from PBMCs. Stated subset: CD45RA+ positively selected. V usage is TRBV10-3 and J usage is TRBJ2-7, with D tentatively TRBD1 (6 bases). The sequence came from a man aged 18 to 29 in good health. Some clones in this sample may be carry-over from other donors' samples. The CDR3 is CAISDAQTGYPEQYF. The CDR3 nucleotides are TGTGCCATCAGTGACGCCCAGACAGGCTATCCCGAGCAGTACTTC.